The rows below give T cell receptor beta chains drawn from one sample of a study of cytomegalovirus exposure and HLA in healthy donors. The table came from immunoSEQ multiplex PCR; TCRdb's copy has only in-frame clones and leaves some out. Of approximately 200,000 clones in the sample, roughly 83% were seen once. Sequencing was carried out using PBMCs. Receptor source: a boy under 18 in good health and CMV-seronegative. The CDR3 runs from the conserved cysteine through the conserved F or W. D genes are given only for firm matches. The size entry is marked missing in some rows and otherwise reads once, few, many or a size class.

J | D | size | V | CDR3 | DNA
TRBJ1-5 | . | . | TRBV28 | CASSFPTGSNQPQHF | TGTGCCAGCAGTTTCCCCACAGGGAGCAATCAGCCCCAGCATTTT
TRBJ2-7 | TRBD1 | . | TRBV6-6 | CASTRTGGDNWAF | TGTGCCAGCACCAGGACAGGGGGCGACAACTGGGCCTTC
TRBJ1-3 | TRBD1 | once | TRBV2 | CASSGSDRAVGNTIYF | TGTGCCAGCAGTGGGTCCGACAGGGCCGTTGGAAACACCATATATTTT
TRBJ1-6 | . | . | TRBV28 | CASNIPYNSPLHF | TGTGCCAGCAACATCCCCTATAATTCACCCCTCCACTTT
TRBJ1-2 | . | . | TRBV6-4 | CASVTESNYGYTF | TGTGCCAGCGTAACAGAATCTAACTATGGCTACACCTTC
TRBJ1-6 | . | . | TRBV30 | CAWSVLKSDSPLHF | TGTGCCTGGAGTGTACTGAAAAGCGATTCACCCCTCCACTTT
TRBJ1-2 | TRBD1 | once | TRBV6-1 | CASSEVGTGYGYGYTF | TGTGCCAGCAGTGAAGTTGGGACAGGGTACGGCTATGGCTACACCTTC
TRBJ1-2 | TRBD1 | . | TRBV5-1 | CASSLGQGASGYTF | TGCGCCAGCAGCTTGGGACAGGGGGCCAGCGGCTACACCTTC
TRBJ1-4 | . | . | TRBV27 | CASSFRGTNEKLFF | TGTGCCAGCAGTTTCAGGGGAACTAATGAAAAACTGTTTTTT
TRBJ2-7 | TRBD2 | . | TRBV11-2 | CASSAGLAATYEQYF | TGTGCCAGCAGCGCGGGACTAGCTGCCACCTACGAGCAGTACTTC
TRBJ2-7 | TRBD2 | few | TRBV5-1 | CASSLLSGLVIYEQYF | TGCGCCAGCAGCTTGTTGTCAGGACTAGTTATCTACGAGCAGTACTTC
TRBJ2-7 | TRBD1 | . | TRBV5-8 | CASSIDREEVYEQYF | TGTGCCAGCAGCATAGACAGGGAAGAAGTCTACGAGCAGTACTTC
TRBJ1-3 | . | . | TRBV18 | CASLRSRDGNTIYF | TGTGCCAGCCTTCGGTCCAGGGATGGAAACACCATATATTTT
TRBJ1-2 | TRBD1 | . | TRBV9 | CASSGRQGGDYGYTF | TGTGCCAGCAGCGGAAGACAGGGTGGGGACTATGGCTACACCTTC
TRBJ1-5 | . | . | TRBV19 | CASQWQFDQPQHF | TGTGCCAGCCAGTGGCAGTTCGATCAGCCCCAGCATTTT
TRBJ2-7 | . | . | TRBV12-5 | CASGPKPVDSSSYEQYF | TGTGCTAGTGGTCCGAAACCGGTCGACAGTAGCTCCTACGAGCAGTACTTC
TRBJ2-2 | . | . | TRBV15 | CATSRDLAELNTGELFF | TGTGCCACCAGCAGAGATTTGGCGGAACTGAACACCGGGGAGCTGTTTTTT
TRBJ1-2 | . | . | TRBV30 | CAWSIRGGYTF | TGTGCCTGGAGTATCAGAGGGGGCTACACCTTC
TRBJ2-5 | . | . | TRBV30 | CAWTPGQETQYF | TGTGCCTGGACTCCGGGCCAAGAGACCCAGTACTTC
TRBJ2-1 | . | . | TRBV9 | CASSGRRDNEQFF | TGTGCCAGCAGCGGAAGGCGGGACAATGAGCAGTTCTTC
TRBJ2-2 | TRBD2 | . | TRBV7-3 | CASSPTGGFTGELFF | TGTGCCAGCAGCCCCACGGGGGGATTCACCGGGGAGCTGTTTTTT
TRBJ2-7 | . | once | TRBV27 | CASSLLQVPNEQYF | TGTGCCAGCAGTTTATTACAGGTCCCCAACGAGCAGTACTTC
TRBJ1-3 | . | few | TRBV7-8 | CASSFEVGNTIYF | TGTGCCAGCAGCTTCGAGGTTGGAAACACCATATATTTT
TRBJ1-5 | TRBD1 | . | TRBV30 | CAWSVQGASNQPQHF | TGTGCCTGGAGTGTACAGGGGGCTAGCAATCAGCCCCAGCATTTT
TRBJ2-7 | TRBD2 | . | TRBV6-5 | CASRAGGPYEQYF | TGTGCCAGCAGGGCGGGAGGCCCCTACGAGCAGTACTTC
TRBJ2-1 | TRBD2 | . | TRBV23-1 | CASIGSGRGNEQFF | TGCGCCAGCATTGGTAGCGGGAGGGGAAATGAGCAGTTCTTC
TRBJ2-7 | TRBD1 | . | TRBV4-3 | CASSQEPGQGTYEQYF | TGCGCCAGCAGCCAGGAGCCGGGACAGGGAACATACGAGCAGTACTTC
TRBJ1-3 | . | . | TRBV5-4 | CASSLERNTIYF | TGTGCCAGCAGCTTGGAGCGAAACACCATATATTTT
TRBJ2-7 | . | once | TRBV10-3 | CAISEPGTYEQYF | TGTGCCATCAGTGAGCCAGGTACCTACGAGCAGTACTTC